These 27 T cell receptor beta chains originate from one sample sequenced in a study of blood T cells in healthy people across ages. A second PCR of 7 to 11 cycles used a sample-barcoded 5' primer and a J-beta primer mix. TCRdb fed the 5' RACE reads into MiXCR, producing one record per CDR3 protein. The data hold over 1,200,000 distinct CDR3 sequences, with roughly 64% observed a single time. Source material: blood. All receptors come from a man younger than 30 in good health.

In DNA form, the CDR3 reads TGTGCCAGCAGCCCGACAGGGGGCCCTCAGCCCCAGCATTTT. It is translated as CASSPTGGPQPQHF. The chain carries TRBV12-3 or TRBV12-4 and TRBJ1-5; 10 bases align to TRBD1. Trimming removed 6 bases from V and 6 bases from J; junction bases left unmatched: 5. The CDR3 spans 14 residues.

The chain couples TRBV7-9 to TRBJ1-2, with D possibly being TRBD1 (5 bases). CDR1 is SEHNR, CDR2 FQNEAQ, per germline (reference sequence). CDR3 length equals 14 residues. Trimming cost V 5 bases and J 4 bases, with 14 bases left between them. CDR3 sequence: CASSPPGRVYGYTF. CDR3 in DNA: TGTGCCAGCAGCCCCCCAGGGAGGGTCTATGGCTACACCTTC.

The chain has TRBV27 and TRBJ2-1; perhaps TRBD1 as D (6 bases). Germline V CDR1 and CDR2: MNHEY, SMNVEV (reference sequence). The CDR3 has 15 residues. Trimming took 1 base from V and 6 from J, leaving 13 bases between them. The CDR3 loop reads CASSLWPGARNEQFF. In DNA form, the CDR3 reads TGTGCCAGCAGTTTATGGCCAGGGGCTCGCAATGAGCAGTTCTTC.

This clonotype has a handful of counts. The chain links TRBV4-3 to TRBJ1-1, with 9 bases fitting TRBD1. CDR3 size: 14 residues. CDR1 is LGHNA, CDR2 YSLEER, per germline. Trimming removed 1 base from V and 9 bases from J; junction bases left unmatched: 6. CDR3 DNA: TGCGCCAGCAGCCAAGGACTGGGACAGGGTCAAGCTTTCTTT. Residues: CASSQGLGQGQAFF.

V is TRBV11-2 and J is TRBJ2-7; 9 nucleotides match TRBD1. Germline CDR1 is SGHAT and CDR2 is FQNNGV. CDR3 length equals 16 residues. V lost 3 bases to trimming and J lost 4 bases; unmatched junction nucleotides: 10. The CDR3 nucleotides read TGTGCCAGCAGCTTGGGGAGACAGGGGGTAAAGTACGAGCAGTACTTC. Translating gives CASSLGRQGVKYEQYF. Supplemented by reference TRBV11-2 and TRBJ2-7, the full variable domain reads EAGVAQSPRYKIIEKRQSVAFWCNPISGHATLYWYQQILGQGPKLLIQFQNNGVVDDSQLPKDRFSAERLKGVDSTLKIQPAKLEDSAVYLCASSLGRQGVKYEQYFGPGTRLTVT.

The J gene is TRBJ2-3, the V gene TRBV27; 7 nucleotides line up with TRBD2. Per the germline V gene, CDR1 is MNHEY and CDR2 is SMNVEV (reference sequence). The V segment lost 7 bases and the J segment 4 bases; nucleotides outside the gene matches: 8. There are 14 residues in the CDR3. CDR3 sequence reads: CASTRAGPADTQYF. The CDR3 DNA follows: TGTGCCAGCACTCGAGCGGGGCCCGCAGATACGCAGTATTTT.

The chain uses TRBV25-1 and TRBJ2-7; D unresolved. The CDR3 contains 16 residues. V was clipped by 3 bases and J by 4 bases, with 19 bases between them. Germline assignment: CDR1 MGHDK and CDR2 SYGVNS. This CDR3 is CASSESRPSTRYEQYF. CDR3 DNA sequence: TGTGCCAGCAGTGAGAGTCGCCCCAGTACGAGGTACGAGCAGTACTTC.

The chain couples TRBV27 to TRBJ2-3, with D perhaps matching TRBD2 (5 bases). The germline CDR1 and CDR2 sequences are MNHEY and SMNVEV (reference sequence). The ends were cut back, 3 bases at V and 5 bases at J, with 18 bases in the middle. This CDR3 is built from 16 residues. The CDR3 coding sequence is TGTGCCAGCAGTTTTTTCTCGCGGGCCCCCCAAGATACGCAGTATTTT. Translation gives CASSFFSRAPQDTQYF.

This chain uses TRBV29-1 with TRBJ2-7; D is possibly TRBD1 (5 bases). The length of the CDR3 is 13 residues. The V gene lost 6 bases and the J gene lost 6 bases, with 18 bases spanning the gap. CDR1 SQVTM and CDR2 ANQGSEA come from the germline V gene. Here the CDR3 DNA reads TGCAGCGTAAAGATGATACTGCAGGGCGAGCAGTACTTC. Encoded protein: CSVKMILQGEQYF.

This sequence joins TRBV7-9 and TRBJ2-3; D may be TRBD1 (6 bases). Between the trimmed V and J ends, which lost 7 bases and 5 bases, there was a span of 16 bases. The CDR3 is made up of 14 amino acids. Germline CDR1 is SEHNR and CDR2 is FQNEAQ (reference sequence). The CDR3 DNA sequence: TGTGCCAGCATTATGGACAGCATAGTAGATACGCAGTATTTT. The encoded protein is CASIMDSIVDTQYF.

The sample holds one count of this clonotype. V is TRBV4-2 and J is TRBJ2-5; 8 nucleotides agree with TRBD2. The CDR3 extends over 17 amino acids. V shed 3 bases and J 4 bases; nucleotides not matched to a gene: 13. Germline CDR1 LGHNA, CDR2 YNFKEQ. The CDR3 coding sequence is TGTGCCAGCAGCCAGGGAGCGGGGGAACTTGGGGGAGAGACCCAGTACTTC. Its translation is CASSQGAGELGGETQYF.

The V and J genes are TRBV4-1 and TRBJ2-1, with 14 bases lining up with TRBD2. The CDR3 contains 15 residues. Per germline, CDR1 MGHRA and CDR2 YSYEKL. After removal of 1 base from V and 9 bases from J, the junction contained 2 bases not matched to a gene. The DNA for the CDR3 is TGCGCCAGCAGCCAAGTGACTAGCGGGAGGGGTGAGCAGTTCTTC. It codes for CASSQVTSGRGEQFF.

In the case of this clonotype: Relative to the germline gene, one junction end is altered; a read error may explain this. V gene TRBV3-1 combines with J gene TRBJ2-3; D gene uncertain. The CDR3 covers 12 residues. Germline assignment: CDR1 LGHDT and CDR2 YNNKEL (reference sequence). This CDR3 is CASSQPTDAQYF. The CDR3 region has the DNA TGTGCCAGCAGCCAACCCACAGATGCGCAGTATTTT.

The V call is TRBV11-2, the J call TRBJ2-7; D possibly matches TRBD1 or TRBD2 (5 bases each). V lost 3 bases, J lost 3 bases, and 12 bases lay in between. This CDR3 contains 14 residues. In germline, CDR1 is SGHAT, CDR2 FQNNGV. CDR3 nucleotide sequence: TGTGCCAGCAGCTTGCCCGGGGCATTCTACGAGCAGTACTTC. This sequence encodes CASSLPGAFYEQYF.

This clonotype was detected a few times. This chain uses TRBV20-1 with TRBJ2-4; D remains unclear. The J call is in doubt because the DNA end fits TRBJ2-7 better. CDR1 and CDR2 (germline): DFQATT, SNEGSKA (reference sequence). The CDR3 is 11 amino acids. CDR3 region: CSARSYHEQYF. CDR3 DNA: TGCAGTGCTAGATCGTACCACGAGCAGTACTTC.

V is TRBV20-1 and J is TRBJ1-4; D might be TRBD1 (6 bases). Germline CDR1 and CDR2: DFQATT and SNEGSKA (reference sequence). CDR3 length equals 11 residues. CDR3 in amino acids: CSTTGFEKLFF. The CDR3 nucleotides read TGCAGCACTACAGGGTTTGAAAAACTGTTTTTT.

The V and J genes are TRBV27 and TRBJ2-3; 8 bases match TRBD2. V was pared by 1 base and J by 5 bases, with 5 bases of the junction left unmatched. CDR3 length equals 15 residues. In germline, CDR1 is MNHEY, CDR2 SMNVEV (reference sequence). The CDR3 is CASSLFRGGGDTQYF. CDR3 DNA: TGTGCCAGCAGTTTATTCCGGGGGGGCGGAGATACGCAGTATTTT.

The chain couples TRBV10-3 to TRBJ2-3; possibly TRBD1 for D (6 bases). Germline loops: CDR1 ENHRY, CDR2 SYGVKD. The CDR3 has 13 amino acids. The germline V and J ends were trimmed by 4 bases and 4 bases, with 9 bases remaining between them. The CDR3 loop is CAISGGGADTQYF. The CDR3 DNA is TGTGCCATCAGTGGTGGGGGCGCAGATACGCAGTATTTT.

The chain joins TRBV9 to TRBJ2-7; no clear D gene. Germline assignment: CDR1 SGDLS and CDR2 YYNGEE. V was cut by 4 bases and J by 2 bases, with 13 bases left in between. CDR3 size: 14 residues. For the CDR3, the DNA is TGTGCCAGCAGCAAAGTAGCAGGTACCTACGAGCAGTACTTC. It is translated as CASSKVAGTYEQYF.

This clonotype was recorded a few times. This chain joins TRBV7-9 and TRBJ1-5; D may be TRBD1 (5 bases). This CDR3 is built from 14 residues. The V and J ends lost 8 bases and 7 bases respectively, with 18 bases between them. Looked up from germline, CDR1 is SEHNR and CDR2 is FQNEAQ (reference sequence). The CDR3 nucleotides are TGTGCCAGCTCAGCCCCAGGGTCACGGCAGCCCCAGCATTTT. Protein: CASSAPGSRQPQHF. The full variable domain, in which reference TRBV7-9 and TRBJ1-5 provide the parts outside the CDR3, is DTGVSQNPRHKITKRGQNVTFRCDPISEHNRLYWYRQTLGQGPEFLTYFQNEAQLEKSRLLSDRFSAERPKGSFSTLEIQRTEQGDSAMYLCASSAPGSRQPQHFGDGTRLSIL.

J is TRBJ1-2 and V is TRBV5-6, with TRBD1 matching over 8 bases. The J segment lost 4 bases and the V segment lost 6 bases, leaving 8 bases of the junction unmatched. Germline lookup yields CDR1 SGHDT and CDR2 YYEEEE. This CDR3 spans 14 amino acids. The CDR3 DNA follows: TGTGCCAGCACCACCGACAGGGGCCCCTATGGCTACACCTTC. Translating it yields CASTTDRGPYGYTF.

This clonotype came up a few times. The V gene is TRBV29-1, the J gene TRBJ2-1; D not resolved. Trimming stripped 2 bases from V and 6 bases from J, with 11 bases between. The V gene's germline CDR1 is SQVTM and CDR2 ANQGSEA. The length of the CDR3 is 13 residues. CDR3 nucleotide sequence: TGCAGCGTTGAAACAATGTGGGGCAATGAGCAGTTCTTC. Translating gives CSVETMWGNEQFF.

This clonotype was counted only a few times. This chain uses TRBV12-3 or TRBV12-4 with TRBJ2-1, with D hard to call. CDR3 size: 12 residues. V lost 5 bases to trimming and J lost 2 bases, with 4 bases between them. The CDR3 DNA sequence: TGTGCCAGCAGTGTACCCTACAATGAGCAGTTCTTC. This encodes CASSVPYNEQFF.

The chain employs TRBV2 and TRBJ1-4; 7 bases are a match to TRBD1. The CDR3 length is 14 residues. The V and J ends lost 10 bases and 6 bases, in that order; junction bases with no gene match: 11. Per the germline V gene, CDR1 is SNHLY and CDR2 is FYNNEI. In DNA form, the CDR3 reads TGTGCCACCGCTGAAGGGACAGTGTATGAAAAACTGTTTTTT. It translates to CATAEGTVYEKLFF.

With regard to this clonotype: Relative to the germline gene, one junction end is altered; a read error may explain this. The rearrangement uses TRBV20-1 and TRBJ2-7; no clear D gene. Germline V gene sequence: CDR1 DFQATT, CDR2 SNEGSKA (reference sequence). The CDR3 contains 13 residues. The CDR3 DNA sequence: TGCAGTGCTAGACCCCGGATCTCCCACGAGCAGTACTTC. The encoded protein is CSARPRISHEQYF.

The genes are TRBV12-3 or TRBV12-4 and TRBJ1-2; 10 bases match TRBD1. Losses at the gene ends were 7 bases for V and 8 bases for J; bases not matched to a gene: 10. The CDR3 covers 14 residues. CDR3 protein: CASTPGQGSNGYTF. As DNA, the CDR3 is TGTGCCAGCACCCCGGGACAGGGGTCAAACGGCTACACCTTC.

The rearrangement links TRBV11-2 to TRBJ2-7; possible D gene TRBD1, 6 bases. The better agreement between TRBJ2-1 and the DNA end casts doubt on the J call. CDR1 SGHAT and CDR2 FQNNGV come from the germline V gene. The CDR3 extends over 14 amino acids. The CDR3 DNA reads as TGTGCCAGCAGCTTAGACCCCGGACTCAGGGGGCAGTTCTTC. Encoded protein: CASSLDPGLRGQFF.